Each of the 3 T cell receptor beta chains below was sequenced from the same sample in a study of Ad26.COV2.S vaccination and SARS-CoV-2 variants. Stated treatment: over 15 received Ad26.COV2.S at low or high dose, single or two shots; roughly 5 received placebo; per-sample allocation not given. The investigators took samples on day 63 after the first vaccine or placebo injection. The method was immunoSEQ multiplex PCR; TCRdb's version includes in-frame clones alone and lacks a portion of them. The data show around 450,000 clones, over 75% seen once. Sequences were derived from peripheral blood, sampled in a trial of Ad26.COV2.S vaccine versus placebo. These receptors were obtained from a person between 18 and 59 years old who received the Ad26.COV2.S COVID-19 vaccine or a placebo.

The chain employs TRBV5-5 and TRBJ1-1; D may be TRBD1 (5 bases). V shed 0 bases and J shed 4 bases, with 16 bases lying between them. The CDR3 is 16 amino acids. From germline, CDR1 is SGHKS and CDR2 YYEKEE (reference sequence). This CDR3 reads CASSLEVGAFGTEAFF. CDR3 DNA: TGTGCCAGCAGCTTGGAAGTCGGGGCATTTGGCACTGAAGCTTTCTTT. The full variable domain, in which reference TRBV5-5 and TRBJ1-1 provide the parts outside the CDR3, is DAGVTQSPTHLIKTRGQQVTLRCSPISGHKSVSWYQQVLGQGPQFIFQYYEKEERGRGNFPDRFSARQFPNYSSELNVNALLLGDSALYLCASSLEVGAFGTEAFFGQGTRLTVV.

This chain links TRBV7-3 with TRBJ2-1; D may be TRBD1 or TRBD2 (6 bases each). Germline CDR1 and CDR2: SGHTA and FQGTGA. The CDR3 extends over 14 amino acids. V gave up 0 bases and J gave up 8 bases, with 11 bases separating them. In nucleotides, the CDR3 is TGTGCCAGCAGCTTAACAGGGGGAGGAGATGAGCAGTTCTTC. Its protein product is CASSLTGGGDEQFF.

The rearrangement uses TRBV10-3 and TRBJ2-6; D could derive from TRBD1 or TRBD2 (5 bases each). The V and J ends lost 8 bases and 3 bases respectively, with 14 bases between them. Looked up from germline, CDR1 is ENHRY and CDR2 is SYGVKD. The CDR3 totals 15 residues. CDR3 DNA: TGTGCCATCCGGGGCTTCCAGAATGGGGCCAACGTCCTGACTTTC. This gives the protein CAIRGFQNGANVLTF.